The clone carrying this T cell receptor beta chain has a count of ten or more. Its cognate antigen is unknown. Every molecule of TCR cDNA had its own unique molecular identifier. TCRdb itself ran the 5' RACE reads through MiXCR, one entry per CDR3 protein. The sample yields some 14,000 distinct CDR3 sequences, 2.5% to 3.5% seen once. Trimming took 7 bases from V and 1 from J, leaving 14 bases between them. CDR1 is SQVTM, CDR2 ANQGSEA, per germline. The CDR3 length is 13 residues. The sample is drawn from a study of spatial heterogeneity in lung cancer. Specified time point: sample taken at primary tumor resection. Without sorting, whole RNA was sequenced from tumor, nontumor lung or frozen PBMC. Study-level findings and limits: Counts of expanded intratumoral alpha and beta TCRs tracked tumor mutation counts.

The clonotype comes from a male donor with early-stage non-small cell lung cancer. The J gene is TRBJ2-7, the V gene TRBV29-1; a possible D gene is TRBD1 (6 bases). Sequenced material: lung tumor tissue, taken at surgery. The CDR3 spells CSARTVYSYEQYF. The CDR3, as DNA: TGCAGCGCCCGGACAGTTTATTCCTACGAGCAGTACTTC.